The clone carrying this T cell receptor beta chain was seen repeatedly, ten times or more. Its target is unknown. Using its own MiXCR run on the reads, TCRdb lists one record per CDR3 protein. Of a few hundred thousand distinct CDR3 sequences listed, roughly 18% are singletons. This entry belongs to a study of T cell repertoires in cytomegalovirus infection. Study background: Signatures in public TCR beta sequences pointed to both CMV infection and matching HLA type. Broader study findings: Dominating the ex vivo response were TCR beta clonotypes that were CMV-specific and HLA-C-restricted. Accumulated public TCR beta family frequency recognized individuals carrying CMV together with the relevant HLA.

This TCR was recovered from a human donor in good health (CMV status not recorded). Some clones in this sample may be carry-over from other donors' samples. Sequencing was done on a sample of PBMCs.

CDR3 sequence reads: CASSQTQQGANQPQHF. CDR3 DNA sequence: TGCGCCAGCAGCCAGACCCAACAGGGGGCTAATCAGCCCCAGCATTTT. J is TRBJ1-5 and V is TRBV4-1; 9 nucleotides align to TRBD1. Unmatched junction bases numbered 7, after V lost 3 bases and J lost 4 bases. The CDR3 is 16 residues long. Looked up from germline, CDR1 is MGHRA and CDR2 is YSYEKL.